This TCR beta chain came from a study of blood T cell repertoires in COVID-19. Study overall: PBMCs, B-cell-depleted T cells, or T cells provided the cDNA or gDNA that made up the material.

As originally analysed: Amplification from reference gene primers served as the basis for estimated nucleated cell counts. TCRdb keeps only in-frame clones here, not all; method: immunoSEQ multiplex PCR. D and trimming were read from the DNA, whereas the V and J calls and clone size are those reported in that table. The sample holds around 110,000 clones, 80% to 90% seen once. This CDR3 contains 13 residues. V was cut by 3 bases and J by 3 bases, with 3 bases left in between. The germline V gene encodes CDR1 MNHNS and CDR2 SASEGT. The sequence was obtained from a man between 35 and 55 years old with acute or convalescent COVID-19. The rearrangement links TRBV6-1 to TRBJ1-6; the D is unclear. The sequenced sample consisted of peripheral blood. CDR3 region: CASSDIYNSPLHF. Here the CDR3 DNA reads TGTGCCAGCAGTGACATCTATAATTCACCCCTCCACTTT.